This record looks at one T cell receptor (beta chain) sequence and its context. Method: immunoSEQ multiplex PCR; TCRdb's copy keeps in-frame clones and lacks some. The data hold 50,000 to 65,000 clones, with 90% to 95% observed a single time. The record originates from a study of T cell changes during pregnancy in multiple sclerosis. The sample here was CD8+ T cells from peripheral blood mononuclear cells, taken in the second trimester of pregnancy. This sequence was found in a female donor with multiple sclerosis, enrolled in a pregnancy study.

This CDR3 is CASSLRTSGTSSYEQYF. The CDR3 DNA sequence: TGTGCCAGCAGCTTAAGGACTAGCGGGACGAGCTCCTACGAGCAGTACTTC. V usage is TRBV13 and J usage is TRBJ2-7, with 12 bases fitting TRBD2. Trimming cost V 2 bases and J 0 bases; bases outside gene matches: 5. CDR3 length equals 17 residues. Germline lookup yields CDR1 PRHDT and CDR2 FYEKMQ (reference sequence).